Detailed here is one T cell receptor (beta chain). Its antigen remains unknown. The protocol was immunoSEQ multiplex PCR, while the TCRdb copy is restricted to in-frame clones and leaves out a portion. This table has more than 80,000 clones, 75% to 90% appearing once. The V end lost 8 bases, the J end lost 7 bases, and 9 bases lay between the germline ends. The CDR3 extends over 12 amino acids. CDR1 is LGHDT and CDR2 is YNNKEL in the germline V gene (reference sequence). These data originate in a study of T cell responses to AZD1222 COVID-19 vaccine. General study points: Compared with day 0, the breadth and depth of the Spike-specific TCR repertoire rose significantly after two doses of AZD1222.

Sample: peripheral blood, taken 28 days after the second AZD1222 dose. The genes are TRBV3-1 (or the pseudogene TRBV3-2) and TRBJ1-6; possibly TRBD1 for D (6 bases). The clonotype was recovered from an adult who received the AZD1222 COVID-19 vaccine. Here the CDR3 reads CASGGQNSPLHF. CDR3 nucleotides: TGTGCCAGCGGGGGACAAAATTCACCCCTCCACTTT.